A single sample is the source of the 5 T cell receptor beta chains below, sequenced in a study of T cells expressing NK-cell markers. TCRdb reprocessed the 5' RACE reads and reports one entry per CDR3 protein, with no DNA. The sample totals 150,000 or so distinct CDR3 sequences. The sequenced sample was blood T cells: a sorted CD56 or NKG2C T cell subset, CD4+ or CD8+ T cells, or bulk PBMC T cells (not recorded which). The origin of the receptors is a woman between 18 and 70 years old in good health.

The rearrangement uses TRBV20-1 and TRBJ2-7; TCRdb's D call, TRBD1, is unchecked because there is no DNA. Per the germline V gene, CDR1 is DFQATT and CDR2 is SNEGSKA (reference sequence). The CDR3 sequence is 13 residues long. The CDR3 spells CSAPMGASYEQYF.

The CDR3 sequence is CATSDPEGAENTGELFF. This rearrangement joins TRBV24-1 to TRBJ2-2; TCRdb picks TRBD1, but there is no DNA to check that call. There are 17 residues in the CDR3. Germline CDR1 is KGHDR and CDR2 is SFDVKD.

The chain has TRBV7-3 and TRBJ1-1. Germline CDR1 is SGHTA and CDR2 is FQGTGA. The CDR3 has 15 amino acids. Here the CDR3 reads CASSSSTGRSSEAFF. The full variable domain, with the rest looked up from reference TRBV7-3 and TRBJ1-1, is GAGVSQTPSNKVTEKGKYVELRCDPISGHTALYWYRQSLGQGPEFLIYFQGTGAADDSGLPNDRFFAVRPEGSVSTLKIQRTERGDSAVYLCASSSSTGRSSEAFFGQGTRLTVV.

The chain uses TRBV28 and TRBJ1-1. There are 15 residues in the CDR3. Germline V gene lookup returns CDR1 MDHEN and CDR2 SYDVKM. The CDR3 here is CASRNLGRGGTEAFF.

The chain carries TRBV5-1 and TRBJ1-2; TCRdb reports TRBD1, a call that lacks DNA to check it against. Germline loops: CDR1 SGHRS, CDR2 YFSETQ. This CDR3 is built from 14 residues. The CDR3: CASSPGPAGDGYTF. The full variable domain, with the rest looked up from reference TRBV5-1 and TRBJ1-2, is KAGVTQTPRYLIKTRGQQVTLSCSPISGHRSVSWYQQTPGQGLQFLFEYFSETQRNKGNFPGRFSGRQFSNSRSEMNVSTLELGDSALYLCASSPGPAGDGYTFGSGTRLTVV.